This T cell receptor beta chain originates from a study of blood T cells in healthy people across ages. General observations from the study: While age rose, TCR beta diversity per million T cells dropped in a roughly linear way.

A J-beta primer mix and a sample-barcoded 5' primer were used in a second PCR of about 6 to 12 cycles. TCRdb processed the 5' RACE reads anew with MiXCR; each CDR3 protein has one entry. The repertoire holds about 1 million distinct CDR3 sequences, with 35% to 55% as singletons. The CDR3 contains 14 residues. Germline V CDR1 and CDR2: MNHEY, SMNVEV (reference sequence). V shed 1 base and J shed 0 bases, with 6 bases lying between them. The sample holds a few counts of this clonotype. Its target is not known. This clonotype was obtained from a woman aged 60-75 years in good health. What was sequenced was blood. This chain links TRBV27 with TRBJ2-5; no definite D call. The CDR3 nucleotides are TGTGCCAGCAGTTTATATGGGTACCAAGAGACCCAGTACTTC. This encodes CASSLYGYQETQYF.